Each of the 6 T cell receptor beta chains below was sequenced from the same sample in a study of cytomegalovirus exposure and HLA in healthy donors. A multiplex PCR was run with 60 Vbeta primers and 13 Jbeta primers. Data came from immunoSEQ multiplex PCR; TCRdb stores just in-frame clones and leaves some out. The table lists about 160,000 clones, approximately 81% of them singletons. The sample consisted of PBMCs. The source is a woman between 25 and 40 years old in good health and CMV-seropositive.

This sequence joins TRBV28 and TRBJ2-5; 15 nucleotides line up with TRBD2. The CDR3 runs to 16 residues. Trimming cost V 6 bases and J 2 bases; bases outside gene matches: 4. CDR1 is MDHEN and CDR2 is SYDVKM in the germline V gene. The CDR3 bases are TGTGCCAGCAGCGCGGGACTAGCGGGGGGACAAGAGACCCAGTACTTC. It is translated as CASSAGLAGGQETQYF. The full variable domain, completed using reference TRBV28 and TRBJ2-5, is DVKVTQSSRYLVKRTGEKVFLECVQDMDHENMFWYRQDPGLGLRLIYFSYDVKMKEKGDIPEGYSVSREKKERFSLILESASTNQTSMYLCASSAGLAGGQETQYFGPGTRLLVL.

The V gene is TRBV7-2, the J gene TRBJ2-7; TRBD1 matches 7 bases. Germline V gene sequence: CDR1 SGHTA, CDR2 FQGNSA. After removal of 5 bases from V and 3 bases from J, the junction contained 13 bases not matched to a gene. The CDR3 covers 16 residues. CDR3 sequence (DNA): TGTGCCAGCAGCCCGTACGGACAGGATACCCACTACGAGCAGTACTTC. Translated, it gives CASSPYGQDTHYEQYF.

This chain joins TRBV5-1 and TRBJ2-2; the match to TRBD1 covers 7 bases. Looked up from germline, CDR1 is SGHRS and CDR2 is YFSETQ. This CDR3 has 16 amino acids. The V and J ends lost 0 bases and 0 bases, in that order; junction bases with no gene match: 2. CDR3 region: CASSLAGTANTGELFF. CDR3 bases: TGCGCCAGCAGCTTGGCCGGGACAGCGAACACCGGGGAGCTGTTTTTT. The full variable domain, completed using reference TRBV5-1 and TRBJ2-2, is KAGVTQTPRYLIKTRGQQVTLSCSPISGHRSVSWYQQTPGQGLQFLFEYFSETQRNKGNFPGRFSGRQFSNSRSEMNVSTLELGDSALYLCASSLAGTANTGELFFGEGSRLTVL.

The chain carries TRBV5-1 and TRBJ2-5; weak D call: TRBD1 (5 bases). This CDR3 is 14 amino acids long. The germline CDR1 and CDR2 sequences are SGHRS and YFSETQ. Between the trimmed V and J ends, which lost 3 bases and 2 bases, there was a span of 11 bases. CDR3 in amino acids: CASSSSTGQETQYF. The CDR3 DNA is TGCGCCAGCAGCTCAAGTACAGGACAAGAGACCCAGTACTTC. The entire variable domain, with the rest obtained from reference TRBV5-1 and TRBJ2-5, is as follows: KAGVTQTPRYLIKTRGQQVTLSCSPISGHRSVSWYQQTPGQGLQFLFEYFSETQRNKGNFPGRFSGRQFSNSRSEMNVSTLELGDSALYLCASSSSTGQETQYFGPGTRLLVL.

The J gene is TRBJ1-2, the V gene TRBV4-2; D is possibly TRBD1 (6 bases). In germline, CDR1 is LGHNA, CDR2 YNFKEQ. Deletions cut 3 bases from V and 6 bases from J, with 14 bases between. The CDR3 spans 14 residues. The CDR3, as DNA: TGTGCCAGCAGCCAGGCGAATAGGGGGAATGGCTACACCTTC. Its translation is CASSQANRGNGYTF.

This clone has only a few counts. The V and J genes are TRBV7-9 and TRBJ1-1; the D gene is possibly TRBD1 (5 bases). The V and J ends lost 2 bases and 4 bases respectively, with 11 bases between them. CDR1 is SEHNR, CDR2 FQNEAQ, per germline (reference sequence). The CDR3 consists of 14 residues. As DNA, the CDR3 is TGTGCCAGCAGCTTACAGGGAGGGGCCACTGAAGCTTTCTTT. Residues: CASSLQGGATEAFF.